This TCR beta chain originates from a study of cytomegalovirus exposure and HLA in healthy donors. The CDR3 is 16 residues long. After removal of 4 bases from V and 2 bases from J, the junction contained 10 bases not matched to a gene. Germline assignment: CDR1 SGHRS and CDR2 YFSETQ. The study drew the donors from its approximately 110-subject validation cohort, separate from the approximately 700-subject first cohort. Produced via immunoSEQ multiplex PCR; TCRdb's table is partial and in-frame only. Of 100,000 or so clones listed, 85% were seen once; the top ten hold 20% to 25%. The sequence was collected from a man aged 18-30 years in good health and CMV-seropositive. This chain connects TRBV5-1 to TRBJ2-5; TRBD2 matches at 8 bases. The sample was PBMCs. DNA for the CDR3: TGCGCCAGCAGCCTTTCAGCGGGAGTGGGGCAAGAGACCCAGTACTTC. Protein sequence: CASSLSAGVGQETQYF. Looking up the rest from reference TRBV5-1 and TRBJ2-5 gives the full variable domain: KAGVTQTPRYLIKTRGQQVTLSCSPISGHRSVSWYQQTPGQGLQFLFEYFSETQRNKGNFPGRFSGRQFSNSRSEMNVSTLELGDSALYLCASSLSAGVGQETQYFGPGTRLLVL.